The rows below give T cell receptor beta chains drawn from one sample of a study of T cells after yellow fever vaccination. TCRdb used MiXCR to reprocess the 5' RACE reads, holding one entry per CDR3 protein. The table has under 150,000 distinct CDR3 sequences, 7.7% seen once. The source was CD4+ T cells sorted from PBMCs, collected 5 days after the yellow fever booster vaccination. All receptors derive from a man aged 25 to 45 who received the YFV17D yellow fever vaccine. Both conserved end residues are part of each CDR3. Fields, in order: V gene, J gene, clone size, D gene, CDR3 protein, CDR3 DNA. The D gene is left open where the match is weak. Clone size is stated in some rows and not others, as once, few, many or a class when expanded.

V: TRBV7-3; J: TRBJ1-1; size: many; D: NA; CDR3: CASSYAPDTEAFF; DNA: TGTGCCAGCAGTTATGCCCCCGACACTGAAGCTTTCTTT
V: TRBV9; J: TRBJ2-1; size: many; D: TRBD2; CDR3: CASSVYGGRVNEQFF; DNA: TGTGCCAGCAGCGTATACGGCGGGAGGGTCAATGAGCAGTTCTTC
V: TRBV12-3/TRBV12-4; J: TRBJ2-5; size: many; D: NA; CDR3: CASRQGSRETQYF; DNA: TGTGCCAGCAGACAGGGATCGCGAGAGACCCAGTACTTC
V: TRBV6-2/TRBV6-3; J: TRBJ2-2; size: many; D: NA; CDR3: CASSYLTNTGELFF; DNA: TGTGCCAGCAGTTACCTCACTAACACCGGGGAGCTGTTTTTT
V: TRBV5-1; J: TRBJ2-7; size: many; D: TRBD2; CDR3: CASSPKRETLSYEQYF; DNA: TGCGCCAGCAGCCCCAAGCGGGAGACCCTCTCCTACGAGCAGTACTTC
V: TRBV29-1; J: TRBJ1-1; size: many; D: NA; CDR3: CSAHISGVGNTEAFF; DNA: TGCAGCGCGCACATCTCCGGGGTCGGGAACACTGAAGCTTTCTTT
V: TRBV6-5; J: TRBJ2-5; size: many; D: NA; CDR3: CASSLLGAGNDQYF; DNA: TGTGCCAGCAGTTTACTCGGAGCAGGGAACGACCAGTACTTC
V: TRBV9; J: TRBJ2-2; size: many; D: NA; CDR3: CASSPGPGTGELFF; DNA: TGTGCCAGCAGCCCCGGACCCGGCACCGGGGAGCTGTTTTTT
V: TRBV3-1; J: TRBJ2-2; size: many; D: TRBD2; CDR3: CASSQIAGGTGELFF; DNA: TGTGCCAGCAGCCAAATCGCGGGAGGCACCGGGGAGCTGTTTTTT
V: TRBV19; J: TRBJ2-7; size: few; D: TRBD1; CDR3: CASSISGTESYEQYF; DNA: TGTGCCAGTAGTATATCCGGGACAGAGAGCTACGAGCAGTACTTC
V: TRBV20-1; J: TRBJ2-4; size: NA; D: NA; CDR3: CSARAHENIQYF; DNA: TGCAGTGCTAGGGCGCATGAAAACATTCAGTACTTC
V: TRBV7-2; J: TRBJ1-2; size: many; D: NA; CDR3: CASSLDNYGYTF; DNA: TGTGCCAGCAGCTTAGACAACTATGGCTACACCTTC
V: TRBV7-2; J: TRBJ1-1; size: many; D: NA; CDR3: CASRRTANTEAFF; DNA: TGTGCCAGCAGGAGGACTGCGAACACTGAAGCTTTCTTT
V: TRBV6-6; J: TRBJ1-4; size: many; D: NA; CDR3: CASSYPAEKLFF; DNA: TGTGCCAGCAGTTACCCCGCTGAAAAACTGTTTTTT
V: TRBV12-3/TRBV12-4; J: TRBJ2-1; size: many; D: TRBD2; CDR3: CASSLSLAVPEQFF; DNA: TGTGCCAGCAGTTTAAGTCTAGCGGTACCTGAGCAGTTCTTC
V: TRBV5-6; J: TRBJ2-1; size: many; D: TRBD2; CDR3: CASFPVSGRRLNNEQFF; DNA: TGTGCCAGCTTCCCAGTTAGCGGGAGGAGGCTAAATAATGAGCAGTTCTTC
V: TRBV19; J: TRBJ2-7; size: few; D: TRBD1; CDR3: CASSLAGGANYEQYF; DNA: TGTGCCAGTAGCCTAGCAGGGGGCGCAAACTACGAGCAGTACTTC